The 2 T cell receptor beta chains reported below all come from one sample, sequenced in a study of immune evolution from preneoplasia to lung adenocarcinoma. Repertoires were generated with immunoSEQ multiplex PCR, while TCRdb's copy carries only in-frame clones and drops some. The sample lists some 10,000 clones, more than 75% seen once, with roughly 9% in the top ten. Sequences were obtained from FFPE minimally invasive lung adenocarcinoma tissue. The receptors were gathered from a donor at least 70 years old with lung adenocarcinoma.

This chain uses TRBV7-6 with TRBJ2-5, with no clear D. CDR3 length: 15 amino acids. CDR1 SGHVS and CDR2 FNYEAQ come from the germline V gene. Trimming pared 0 bases from V and 4 bases from J, leaving 12 bases between. The CDR3 loop is CASSLAPTPGETQYF. The CDR3 region has the DNA TGTGCCAGCAGCTTAGCGCCCACTCCAGGAGAGACCCAGTACTTC.

The rearrangement links TRBV19 to TRBJ1-5, with D perhaps matching TRBD1 (6 bases). The germline V gene has CDR1 LNHDA and CDR2 SQIVND (reference sequence). Trimming took 5 bases from V and 3 from J, leaving 17 bases between them. The CDR3 covers 16 residues. DNA of the CDR3: TGTGCCAGTAGTGACCGGAGCAGGGGCTACAATCAGCCCCAGCATTTT. It encodes CASSDRSRGYNQPQHF.